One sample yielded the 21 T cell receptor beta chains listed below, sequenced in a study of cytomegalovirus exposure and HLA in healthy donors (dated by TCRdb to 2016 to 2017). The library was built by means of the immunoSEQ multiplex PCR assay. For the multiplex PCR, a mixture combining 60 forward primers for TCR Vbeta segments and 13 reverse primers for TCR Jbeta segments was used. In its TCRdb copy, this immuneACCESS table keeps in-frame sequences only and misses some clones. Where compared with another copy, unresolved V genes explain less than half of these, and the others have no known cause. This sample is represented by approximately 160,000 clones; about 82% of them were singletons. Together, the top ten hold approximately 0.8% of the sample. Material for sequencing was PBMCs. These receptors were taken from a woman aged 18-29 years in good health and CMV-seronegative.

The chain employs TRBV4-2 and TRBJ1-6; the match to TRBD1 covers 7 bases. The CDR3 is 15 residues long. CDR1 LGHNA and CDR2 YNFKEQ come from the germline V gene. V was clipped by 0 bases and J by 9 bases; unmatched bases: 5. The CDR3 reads CASSQELGDSSPLHF. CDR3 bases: TGTGCCAGCAGCCAAGAGCTGGGGGACAGTTCACCCCTCCACTTT.

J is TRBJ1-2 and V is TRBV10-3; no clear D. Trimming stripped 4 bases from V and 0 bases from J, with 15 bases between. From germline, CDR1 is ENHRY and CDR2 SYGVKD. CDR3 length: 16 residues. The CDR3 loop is CAISGSGGLANYGYTF. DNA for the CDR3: TGTGCCATCAGTGGGTCAGGCGGGTTAGCTAACTATGGCTACACCTTC.

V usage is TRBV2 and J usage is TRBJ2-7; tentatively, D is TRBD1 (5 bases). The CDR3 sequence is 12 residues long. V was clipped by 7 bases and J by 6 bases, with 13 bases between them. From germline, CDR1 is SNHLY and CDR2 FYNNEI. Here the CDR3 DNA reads TGTGCCAGCAATACTGACAGTGGCGAGCAGTACTTC. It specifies CASNTDSGEQYF.

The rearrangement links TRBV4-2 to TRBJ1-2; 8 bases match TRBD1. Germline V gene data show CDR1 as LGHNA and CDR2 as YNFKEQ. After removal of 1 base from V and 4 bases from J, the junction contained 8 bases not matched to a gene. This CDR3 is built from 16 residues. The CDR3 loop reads CASSQGDRGIGYGYTF. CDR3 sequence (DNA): TGTGCCAGCAGCCAAGGTGACAGGGGCATCGGCTATGGCTACACCTTC.

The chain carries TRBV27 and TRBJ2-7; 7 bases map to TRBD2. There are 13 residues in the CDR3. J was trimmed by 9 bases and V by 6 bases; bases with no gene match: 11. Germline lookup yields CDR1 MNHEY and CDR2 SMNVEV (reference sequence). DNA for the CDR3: TGTGCCAGCAGACAAGGTGCGGGAGTACGGCAGTACTTC. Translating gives CASRQGAGVRQYF.

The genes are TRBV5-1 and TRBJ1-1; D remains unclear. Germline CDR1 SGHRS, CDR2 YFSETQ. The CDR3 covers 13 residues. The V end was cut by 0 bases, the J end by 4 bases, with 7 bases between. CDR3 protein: CASSLARVTEAFF. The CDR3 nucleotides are TGCGCCAGCAGCTTGGCGAGAGTCACTGAAGCTTTCTTT.

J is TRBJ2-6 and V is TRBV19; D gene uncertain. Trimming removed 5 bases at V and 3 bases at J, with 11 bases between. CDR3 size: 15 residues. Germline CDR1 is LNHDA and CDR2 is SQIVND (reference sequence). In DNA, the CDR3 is TGTGCCAGTAGTCCAAGTACGGGTGGGGCCAACGTCCTGACTTTC. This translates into CASSPSTGGANVLTF.

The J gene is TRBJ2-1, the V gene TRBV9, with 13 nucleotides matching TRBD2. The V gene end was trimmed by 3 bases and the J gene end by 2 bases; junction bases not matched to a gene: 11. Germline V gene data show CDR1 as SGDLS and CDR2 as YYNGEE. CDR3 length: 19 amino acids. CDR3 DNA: TGTGCCAGCAGCGGAGACACATTGGGACTAGCGGGAACCTACAATGAGCAGTTCTTC. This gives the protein CASSGDTLGLAGTYNEQFF.

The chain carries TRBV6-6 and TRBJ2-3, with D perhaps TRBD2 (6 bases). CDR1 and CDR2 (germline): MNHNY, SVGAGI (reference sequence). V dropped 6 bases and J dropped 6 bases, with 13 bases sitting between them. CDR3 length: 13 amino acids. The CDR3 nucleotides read TGTGCCAGCAGCCGCGGGACGCCCGATACGCAGTATTTT. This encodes CASSRGTPDTQYF.

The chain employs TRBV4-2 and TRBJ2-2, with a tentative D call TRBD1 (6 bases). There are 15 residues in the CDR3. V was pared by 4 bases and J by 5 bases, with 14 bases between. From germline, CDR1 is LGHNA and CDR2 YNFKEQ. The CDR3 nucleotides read TGTGCCAGCAGCCTCGGGGCAGGGACAACCGGGGAGCTGTTTTTT. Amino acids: CASSLGAGTTGELFF.

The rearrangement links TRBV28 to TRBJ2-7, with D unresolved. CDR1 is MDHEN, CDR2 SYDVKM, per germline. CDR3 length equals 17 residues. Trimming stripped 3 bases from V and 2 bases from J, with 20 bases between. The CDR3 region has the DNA TGTGCCAGCAGTTTGCCCCCCGCAGGCCTCTCAACCTACGAGCAGTACTTC. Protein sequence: CASSLPPAGLSTYEQYF.

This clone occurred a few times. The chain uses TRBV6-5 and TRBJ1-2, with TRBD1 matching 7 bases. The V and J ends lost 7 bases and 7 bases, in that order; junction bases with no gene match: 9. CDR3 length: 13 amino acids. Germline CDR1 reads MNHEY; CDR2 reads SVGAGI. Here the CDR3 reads CASNPGNRGGYTF. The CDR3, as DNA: TGTGCCAGCAATCCGGGGAACAGGGGTGGCTACACCTTC.

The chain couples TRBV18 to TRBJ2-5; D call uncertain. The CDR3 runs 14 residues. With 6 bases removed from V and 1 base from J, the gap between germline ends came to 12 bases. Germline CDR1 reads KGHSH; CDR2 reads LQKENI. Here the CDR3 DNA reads TGTGCCAGCTCGCGAGATAGAGTCCAAGAGACCCAGTACTTC. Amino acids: CASSRDRVQETQYF.

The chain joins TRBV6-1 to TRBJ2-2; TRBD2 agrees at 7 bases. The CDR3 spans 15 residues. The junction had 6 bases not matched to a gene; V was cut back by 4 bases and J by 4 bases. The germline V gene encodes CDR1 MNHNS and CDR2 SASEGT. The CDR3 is CASSAGTIGTGELFF. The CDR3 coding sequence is TGTGCCAGCAGTGCCGGGACTATTGGCACCGGGGAGCTGTTTTTT.

The CDR3 is CASREALAGKDTQYF. For the CDR3, the DNA is TGTGCCAGCAGGGAGGCACTAGCGGGCAAAGATACGCAGTATTTT. The J gene is TRBJ2-3, the V gene TRBV27, with TRBD2 matching over 9 bases. There are 15 residues in the CDR3. CDR1 and CDR2 from the germline V gene are MNHEY and SMNVEV (reference sequence). The J segment lost 5 bases and the V segment lost 6 bases, leaving 9 bases of the junction unmatched.

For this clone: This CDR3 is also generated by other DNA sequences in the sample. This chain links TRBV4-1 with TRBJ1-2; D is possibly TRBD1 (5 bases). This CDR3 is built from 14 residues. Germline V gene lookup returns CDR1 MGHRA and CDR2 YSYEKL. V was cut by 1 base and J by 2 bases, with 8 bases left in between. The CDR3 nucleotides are TGCGCCAGCAGCCAAGCGGGGGGGAACTATGGCTACACCTTC. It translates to CASSQAGGNYGYTF.

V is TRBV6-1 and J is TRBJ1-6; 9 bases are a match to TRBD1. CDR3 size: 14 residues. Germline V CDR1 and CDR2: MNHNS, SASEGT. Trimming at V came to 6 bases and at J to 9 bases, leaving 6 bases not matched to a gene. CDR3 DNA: TGTGCCAGCAGGGCTGGGACAGGGCGTTCACCCCTCCACTTT. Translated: CASRAGTGRSPLHF.

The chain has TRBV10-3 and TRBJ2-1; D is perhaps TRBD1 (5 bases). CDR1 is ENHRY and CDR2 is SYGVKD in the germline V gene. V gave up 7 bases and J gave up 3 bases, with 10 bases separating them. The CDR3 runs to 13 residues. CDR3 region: CAITSDIYNEQFF. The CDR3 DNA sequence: TGTGCCATCACCTCGGACATCTACAATGAGCAGTTCTTC.

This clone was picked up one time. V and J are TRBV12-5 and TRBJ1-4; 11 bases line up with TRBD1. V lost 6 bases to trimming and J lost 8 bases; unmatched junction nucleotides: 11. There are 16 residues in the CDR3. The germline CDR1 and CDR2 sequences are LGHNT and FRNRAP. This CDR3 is CASGPLGQGVFEKLFF. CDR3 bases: TGTGCTAGTGGCCCACTGGGACAGGGGGTTTTCGAAAAACTGTTTTTT.

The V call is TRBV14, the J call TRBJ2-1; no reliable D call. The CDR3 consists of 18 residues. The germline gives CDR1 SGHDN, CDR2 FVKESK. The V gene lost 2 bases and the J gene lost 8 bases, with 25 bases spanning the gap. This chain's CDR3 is CASSQIGLFRYPVDEQFF. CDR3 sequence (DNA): TGTGCCAGCAGCCAAATAGGTCTTTTCAGGTATCCCGTTGATGAGCAGTTCTTC.

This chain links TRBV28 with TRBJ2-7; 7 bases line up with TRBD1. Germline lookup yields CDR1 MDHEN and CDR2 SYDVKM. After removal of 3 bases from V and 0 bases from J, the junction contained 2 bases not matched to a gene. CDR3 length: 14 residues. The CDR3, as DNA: TGTGCCAGCAGTTTTTGGGACAGCTCCTACGAGCAGTACTTC. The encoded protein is CASSFWDSSYEQYF.